This T cell receptor (beta chain) was retrieved from a study of T cells expressing NK-cell markers. This CDR3 is built from 11 residues. No DNA is given; TCRdb re-called the 5' RACE reads and lists each CDR3 protein once. The sample's table shows more than 90,000 distinct CDR3 sequences. Sequencing input: blood T cells: a sorted CD56 or NKG2C T cell subset, CD4+ or CD8+ T cells, or bulk PBMC T cells (not recorded which). The chain is built from TRBV12-3 or TRBV12-4 and TRBJ2-1. The sequence was obtained from a woman between 18 and 70 years old in good health. This chain's CDR3 is CASSFSGEQFF.